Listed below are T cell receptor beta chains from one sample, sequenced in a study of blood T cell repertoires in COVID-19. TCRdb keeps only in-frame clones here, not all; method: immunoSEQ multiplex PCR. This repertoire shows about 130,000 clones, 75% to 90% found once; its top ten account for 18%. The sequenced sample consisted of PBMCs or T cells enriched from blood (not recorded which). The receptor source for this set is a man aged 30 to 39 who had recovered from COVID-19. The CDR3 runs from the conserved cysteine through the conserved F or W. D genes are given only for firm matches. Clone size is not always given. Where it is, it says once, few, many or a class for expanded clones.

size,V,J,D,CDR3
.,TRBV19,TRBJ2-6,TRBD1,CASSPETGAGANVLTF
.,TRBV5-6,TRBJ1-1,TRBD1,CASSHRGQVEAFF
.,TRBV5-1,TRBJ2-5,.,CASSGEGRTKETQYF
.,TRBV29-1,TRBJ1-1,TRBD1,CSVEQGGTEAFF
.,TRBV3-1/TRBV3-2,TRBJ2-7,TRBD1,CASSYPGQGTHEQYF
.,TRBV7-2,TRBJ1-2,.,CASSSDGSSDGYTF
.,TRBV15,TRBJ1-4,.,CATSGGDRGVGKLFF
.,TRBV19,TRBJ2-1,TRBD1,CASGQVNEQFF
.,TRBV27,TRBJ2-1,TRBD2,CASSLLWTSGWSSYNEQFF
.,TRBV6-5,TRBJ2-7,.,CASSYSRGGGYEQYF
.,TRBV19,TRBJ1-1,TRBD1,CASRKGGLNTEAFF
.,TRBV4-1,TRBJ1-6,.,CASSQQEGGGVNSPLHF
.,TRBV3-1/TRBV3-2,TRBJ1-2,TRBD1,CASSSWTGAADYGYTF
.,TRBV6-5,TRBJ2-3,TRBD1,CASSLGTGDSDTQYF
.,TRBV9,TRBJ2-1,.,CASSVGGRGRKEQFF
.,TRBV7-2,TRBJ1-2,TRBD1,CASISGDRNYGYTF
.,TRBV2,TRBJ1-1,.,CASTYTAGPQGTEAFF
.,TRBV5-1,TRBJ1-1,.,CASSLDDSMNTEAFF
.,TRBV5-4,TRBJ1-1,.,CASSLKQEAFF
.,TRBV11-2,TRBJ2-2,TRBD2,CASSLTSGRFGGELFF
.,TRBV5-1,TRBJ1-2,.,CASSISGYGYTF
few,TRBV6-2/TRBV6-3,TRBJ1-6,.,CASSYGTPNSPLHF
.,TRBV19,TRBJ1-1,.,CASSGGYRSEAFF
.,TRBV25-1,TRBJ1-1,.,CASFGRGAEAFF